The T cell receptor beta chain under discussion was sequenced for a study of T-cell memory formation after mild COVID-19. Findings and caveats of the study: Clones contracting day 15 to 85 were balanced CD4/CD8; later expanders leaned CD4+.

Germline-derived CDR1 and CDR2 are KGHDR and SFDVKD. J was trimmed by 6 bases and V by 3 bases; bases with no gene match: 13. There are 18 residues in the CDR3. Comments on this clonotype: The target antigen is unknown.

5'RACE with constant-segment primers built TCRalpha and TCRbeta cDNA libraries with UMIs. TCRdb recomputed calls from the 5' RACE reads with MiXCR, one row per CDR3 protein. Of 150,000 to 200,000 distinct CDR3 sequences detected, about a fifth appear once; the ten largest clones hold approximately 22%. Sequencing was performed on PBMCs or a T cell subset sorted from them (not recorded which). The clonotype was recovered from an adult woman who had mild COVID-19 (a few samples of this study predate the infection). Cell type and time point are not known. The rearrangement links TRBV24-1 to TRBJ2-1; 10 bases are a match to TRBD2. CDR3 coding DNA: TGTGCCACCAGTGATCGGTCCACCGGGGGACTAGCGAGCAATGAGCAGTTCTTC. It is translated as CATSDRSTGGLASNEQFF.